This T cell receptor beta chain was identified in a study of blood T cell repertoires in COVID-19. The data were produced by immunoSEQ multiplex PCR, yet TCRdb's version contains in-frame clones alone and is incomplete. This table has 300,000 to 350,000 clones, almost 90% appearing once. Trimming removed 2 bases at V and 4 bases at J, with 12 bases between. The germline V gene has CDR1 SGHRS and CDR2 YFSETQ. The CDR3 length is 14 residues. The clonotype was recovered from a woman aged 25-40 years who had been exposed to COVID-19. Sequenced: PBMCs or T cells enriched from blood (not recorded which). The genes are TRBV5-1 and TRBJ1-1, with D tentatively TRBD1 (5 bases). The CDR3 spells CASSFMGEGTEAFF. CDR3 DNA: TGCGCCAGCAGCTTTATGGGGGAGGGCACTGAAGCTTTCTTT.